The 5 T cell receptor beta chains below were found in one sample sequenced in a study of cytomegalovirus exposure and HLA in healthy donors. The PCR employed 60 Vbeta primers together with 13 Jbeta primers. TCRdb's copy holds only in-frame clones and misses some; the assay was immunoSEQ multiplex PCR. The sample has 100,000 to 150,000 clones; around 80% are singletons. Specimen: PBMCs. The receptors shown here come from a female donor in good health and CMV-seronegative.

The chain uses TRBV7-9 and TRBJ2-2; D remains ambiguous. This CDR3 region has 16 residues. From germline, CDR1 is SEHNR and CDR2 FQNEAQ (reference sequence). The V end lost 1 base, the J end lost 4 bases, and 13 bases lay between the germline ends. CDR3 sequence: CASSLGNSWSTGELFF. CDR3 sequence (DNA): TGTGCCAGCAGCTTAGGTAATAGCTGGTCCACCGGGGAGCTGTTTTTT.

The sample holds one count of this clone. The chain is built from TRBV6-5 and TRBJ1-6; D perhaps matches TRBD1 (5 bases). The CDR3 is 12 residues long. Trimming removed 5 bases from V and 9 bases from J, with 8 bases in between. Germline V gene data show CDR1 as MNHEY and CDR2 as SVGAGI. The chain's CDR3 is CASSPGGSPLHF. The CDR3 bases are TGTGCCAGCAGTCCCGGGGGTTCACCCCTCCACTTT.

This clone showed up just once. The chain uses TRBV6-6 and TRBJ1-3, with 10 bases fitting TRBD1. J lost 5 bases, V lost 4 bases, and 5 bases had no gene match. There are 15 residues in the CDR3. Per the germline V gene, CDR1 is MNHNY and CDR2 is SVGAGI (reference sequence). In DNA form, the CDR3 reads TGTGCCAGCAGTTCCGGGACAGGGGTTAGAAACACCATATATTTT. Its translation: CASSSGTGVRNTIYF.

This clone was observed a handful of times. The J gene is TRBJ1-1, the V gene TRBV15; 7 bases line up with TRBD1. The CDR3 has 15 amino acids. Germline V gene data show CDR1 as LNHNV and CDR2 as YYDKDF (reference sequence). The V segment lost 8 bases and the J segment 0 bases; nucleotides outside the gene matches: 9. The CDR3 nucleotides read TGTGCCACCGCCCGGGACAGACTAATGAACACTGAAGCTTTCTTT. Its translation: CATARDRLMNTEAFF. Combining the CDR3 with reference TRBV15 and TRBJ1-1 gives the whole variable domain DAMVIQNPRYQVTQFGKPVTLSCSQTLNHNVMYWYQQKSSQAPKLLFHYYDKDFNNEADTPDNFQSRRPNTSFCFLDIRSPGLGDTAMYLCATARDRLMNTEAFFGQGTRLTVV.

The J gene is TRBJ1-2, the V gene TRBV28, with TRBD1 identical over 10 bases. CDR1 is MDHEN and CDR2 is SYDVKM in the germline V gene. The CDR3 consists of 14 residues. Trimming took 6 bases from V and 5 from J; bases not matched to a gene: 6. The CDR3 sequence is CASRDGTGDYGYTF. The DNA of the CDR3 is TGTGCCAGCAGGGATGGGACAGGGGATTATGGCTACACCTTC.